These T cell receptor beta chains were read from a single sample in a study of blood T cell repertoires in COVID-19. Measured with immunoSEQ multiplex PCR; TCRdb has only the in-frame clones, and not every one. The sample lists about 320,000 clones, about 87% occurring once. Input material: peripheral blood. The receptors were gathered from a woman aged 30 to 39 with COVID-19, enrolled during active disease. Each CDR3 is given with its conserved first and last residue. D genes are given only for firm matches. Size is stated for part of the rows, as once, few or many counts, or as a class when the clone is expanded.

d_gene: .; v_gene: TRBV10-3; abundance: .; j_gene: TRBJ1-1; CDR3nt: TGTGCCATCAGTGAGACTCAATTCACTGAAGCTTTCTTT; CDR3aa: CAISETQFTEAFF
d_gene: TRBD2; v_gene: TRBV7-9; abundance: .; j_gene: TRBJ2-5; CDR3nt: TGTGCCAGCAGCTTAGCTAGCGGGGGGGCTAAGGAGACCCAGTACTTC; CDR3aa: CASSLASGGAKETQYF
d_gene: TRBD2; v_gene: TRBV5-1; abundance: .; j_gene: TRBJ2-1; CDR3nt: TGCGCCAGCAGCCTCCTTACGGGACTAGGAGGCAATGAGCAGTTCTTC; CDR3aa: CASSLLTGLGGNEQFF
d_gene: TRBD1; v_gene: TRBV5-4; abundance: .; j_gene: TRBJ1-2; CDR3nt: TGTGCCAGCAGCTTGGTGGGACAGGGGGGGAGCGGCTACACCTTC; CDR3aa: CASSLVGQGGSGYTF
d_gene: TRBD1; v_gene: TRBV4-1; abundance: .; j_gene: TRBJ2-3; CDR3nt: TGCGCCAGCAGCCAGTGGGGGACAGGGGAAGTCACAGATACGCAGTATTTT; CDR3aa: CASSQWGTGEVTDTQYF
d_gene: TRBD1; v_gene: TRBV5-6; abundance: .; j_gene: TRBJ2-7; CDR3nt: TGTGCCAGCAGCTCAAAAAATACGGGACAGGGGATTCACGAGCAGTACTTC; CDR3aa: CASSSKNTGQGIHEQYF
d_gene: .; v_gene: TRBV20-1; abundance: .; j_gene: TRBJ1-1; CDR3nt: TGCAGTGCTCTCCCGGAGGGGGAAGCTTTCTTT; CDR3aa: CSALPEGEAFF
d_gene: TRBD2; v_gene: TRBV7-2; abundance: .; j_gene: TRBJ2-5; CDR3nt: TGTGCCAGCAGCACGGGACTAGCGGGGCAAGAGACCCAGTACTTC; CDR3aa: CASSTGLAGQETQYF
d_gene: .; v_gene: TRBV23-1; abundance: few; j_gene: TRBJ1-6; CDR3nt: TGCGCCAGCAGTCACCGTCTTACAGGGTTGGATTCACCCCTCCACTTT; CDR3aa: CASSHRLTGLDSPLHF
d_gene: .; v_gene: TRBV4-1; abundance: .; j_gene: TRBJ1-2; CDR3nt: TGCGCCAGCAGCAGCTACCATGGCTACACCTTC; CDR3aa: CASSSYHGYTF
d_gene: .; v_gene: TRBV6-5; abundance: .; j_gene: TRBJ1-1; CDR3nt: TGTGCCAGCAGTTACTCGCCAGGGTGGATGAACACTGAAGCTTTCTTT; CDR3aa: CASSYSPGWMNTEAFF
d_gene: TRBD1; v_gene: TRBV11-3; abundance: once; j_gene: TRBJ1-3; CDR3nt: TGTGCCAGCAGCCCCTACGGGACAGCCCGCTCTGGAAACACCATATATTTT; CDR3aa: CASSPYGTARSGNTIYF
d_gene: TRBD2; v_gene: TRBV5-4; abundance: .; j_gene: TRBJ2-3; CDR3nt: TGTGCCAGCAGCTTGGATGGTAGCGGGGCTAGCGGGGATACGCAGTATTTT; CDR3aa: CASSLDGSGASGDTQYF
d_gene: .; v_gene: TRBV7-2; abundance: .; j_gene: TRBJ2-5; CDR3nt: TGTGCCAGCAGCCCATTCGGTAGCCAAGAGACCCAGTACTTC; CDR3aa: CASSPFGSQETQYF
d_gene: .; v_gene: TRBV30; abundance: .; j_gene: TRBJ1-2; CDR3nt: TGTGCCTGGAGTAGAGGTAACACGGCTTATGGCTACACCTTC; CDR3aa: CAWSRGNTAYGYTF
d_gene: .; v_gene: TRBV19; abundance: .; j_gene: TRBJ1-5; CDR3nt: TGTGCCAGTAGTACAGTGACGGACAGTAGCAATCAGCCCCAGCATTTT; CDR3aa: CASSTVTDSSNQPQHF
d_gene: TRBD2; v_gene: TRBV2; abundance: .; j_gene: TRBJ2-5; CDR3nt: TGTGCCAGCAGTGCTAGCGGGGGCCAAGAGACCCAGTACTTC; CDR3aa: CASSASGGQETQYF
d_gene: .; v_gene: TRBV6-5; abundance: .; j_gene: TRBJ1-4; CDR3nt: TGTGCCAGCAGTTACTCTAACAGAAATAATGAAAAACTGTTTTTT; CDR3aa: CASSYSNRNNEKLFF
d_gene: TRBD2; v_gene: TRBV12-5; abundance: .; j_gene: TRBJ2-5; CDR3nt: TGTGCTAGTGGTCTCGGACTAGCCCCCCAATCGTGGACCCAGTACTTC; CDR3aa: CASGLGLAPQSWTQYF
d_gene: TRBD2; v_gene: TRBV6-6; abundance: .; j_gene: TRBJ2-1; CDR3nt: TGTGCCAGCAGGGCCAGGGAGGGCGAGCAGTTCTTC; CDR3aa: CASRAREGEQFF
d_gene: .; v_gene: TRBV4-1; abundance: .; j_gene: TRBJ1-6; CDR3nt: TGCGCCAGCAGCCAATTTCTACAGGCAGCCCGCTCCTATAATTCACCCCTCCACTTT; CDR3aa: CASSQFLQAARSYNSPLHF
d_gene: TRBD1; v_gene: TRBV5-4; abundance: few; j_gene: TRBJ2-7; CDR3nt: TGTGCCAGCAGCCCCGGGACAGGGAACTACGAGCAGTACTTC; CDR3aa: CASSPGTGNYEQYF
d_gene: TRBD1; v_gene: TRBV5-6; abundance: .; j_gene: TRBJ1-6; CDR3nt: TGTGCCAGCAGCGTCCGGGACAGGGCTTCACCCCTCCACTTT; CDR3aa: CASSVRDRASPLHF
d_gene: .; v_gene: TRBV2; abundance: .; j_gene: TRBJ2-7; CDR3nt: TGTGCCAGCGGCAGGGGCCGCTACGAGCAGTACTTC; CDR3aa: CASGRGRYEQYF
d_gene: TRBD2; v_gene: TRBV10-3; abundance: .; j_gene: TRBJ2-3; CDR3nt: TGTGCCATCAGTGAGAACGGGGGGGGAGATACGCAGTATTTT; CDR3aa: CAISENGGGDTQYF
d_gene: .; v_gene: TRBV6-1; abundance: .; j_gene: TRBJ1-4; CDR3nt: TGTGCCAGCAGTGAGACAGATTTTCCAACTAATGAAAAACTGTTTTTT; CDR3aa: CASSETDFPTNEKLFF
d_gene: .; v_gene: TRBV7-2; abundance: .; j_gene: TRBJ1-3; CDR3nt: TGTGCCAGCAGCGAGCGACAGGCGTTGGGGAACACCATATATTTT; CDR3aa: CASSERQALGNTIYF
d_gene: TRBD1; v_gene: TRBV18; abundance: .; j_gene: TRBJ2-7; CDR3nt: TGTGCCAGCTCACCGAGGCAGGGGGAGAACGAGCAGTACTTC; CDR3aa: CASSPRQGENEQYF